One T cell receptor beta chain is described in this entry. Its antigen remains unknown. Treatment denoted: roughly 19 received Ad26.COV2.S at low or high dose, single or two shots; about 5 received placebo; per-sample allocation not given. After the first vaccine or placebo injection, samples were drawn on day 63. This Boston cohort included adults aged 18-55 years. The assay was immunoSEQ multiplex PCR, and TCRdb's table has in-frame clones only and misses some. Of roughly 680,000 clones in the sample, roughly nine tenths were seen once. This entry is derived from a study of Ad26.COV2.S vaccination and SARS-CoV-2 variants. Study at large: The Ad26.COV2.S arm of the COV1001 trial was where the donor was placed.

Germline V CDR1 and CDR2: KGHSH, LQKENI. V was clipped by 4 bases and J by 1 base, with 18 bases between them. The CDR3 covers 17 residues. Regarding the study as a whole: After vaccination, reports described spike-specific CD8+ and CD4+ T cell responses as showing substantial breadth.

Source: peripheral blood, taken in a trial of Ad26.COV2.S vaccine versus placebo. This TCR was sampled from a person between 18 and 65 years old who received the Ad26.COV2.S COVID-19 vaccine or a placebo. V and J are TRBV18 and TRBJ2-3; D may correspond to TRBD1 or TRBD2 (5 bases each). The CDR3 sequence is CASSRERRGEGTDTQYF. The CDR3 nucleotides are TGTGCCAGCTCACGGGAACGACGAGGGGAAGGCACAGATACGCAGTATTTT.